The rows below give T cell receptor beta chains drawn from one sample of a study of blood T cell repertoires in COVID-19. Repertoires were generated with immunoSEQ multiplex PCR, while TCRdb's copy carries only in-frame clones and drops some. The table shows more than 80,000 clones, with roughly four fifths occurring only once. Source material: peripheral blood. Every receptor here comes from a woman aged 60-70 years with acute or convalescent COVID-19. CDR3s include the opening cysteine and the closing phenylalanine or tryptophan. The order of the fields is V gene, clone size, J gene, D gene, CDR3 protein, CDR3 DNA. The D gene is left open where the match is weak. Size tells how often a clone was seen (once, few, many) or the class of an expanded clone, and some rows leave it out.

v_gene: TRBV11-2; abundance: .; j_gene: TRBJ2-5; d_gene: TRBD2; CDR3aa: CASSQLVVAGGQETQYF; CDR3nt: TGTGCCAGCAGCCAGCTGGTGGTAGCGGGGGGACAAGAGACCCAGTACTTC
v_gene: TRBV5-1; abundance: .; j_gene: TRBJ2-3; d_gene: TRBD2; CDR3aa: CASSRGASGTTDTQYF; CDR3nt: TGCGCCAGCAGCCGAGGGGCTAGCGGGACCACAGATACGCAGTATTTT
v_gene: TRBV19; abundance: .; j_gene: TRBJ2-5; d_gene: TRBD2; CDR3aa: CASRPGGFAIQETQYF; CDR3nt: TGTGCCAGTCGCCCGGGGGGGTTTGCTATCCAAGAGACCCAGTACTTC
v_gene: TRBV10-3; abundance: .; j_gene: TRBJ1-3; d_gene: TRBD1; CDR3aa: CAIADRGYSGNTIYF; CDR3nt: TGTGCCATCGCTGACAGGGGATACTCTGGAAACACCATATATTTT
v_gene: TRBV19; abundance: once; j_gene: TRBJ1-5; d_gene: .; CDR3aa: CASSIADRLHF; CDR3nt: TGTGCCAGTAGTATAGCGGACAGACTGCATTTT
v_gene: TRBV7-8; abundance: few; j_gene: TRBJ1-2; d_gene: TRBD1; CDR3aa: CASRPGTGDRAGGYTF; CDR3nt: TGTGCCAGCAGGCCCGGGACAGGGGATCGAGCTGGTGGCTACACCTTC
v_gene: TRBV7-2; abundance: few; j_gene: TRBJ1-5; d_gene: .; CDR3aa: CASSLGAGNNQPQHF; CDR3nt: TGTGCCAGCAGCTTAGGGGCGGGGAACAATCAGCCCCAGCATTTT
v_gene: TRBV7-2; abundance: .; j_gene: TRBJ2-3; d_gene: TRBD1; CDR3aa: CASSRDRGTDTQYF; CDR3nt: TGTGCCAGCAGCCGTGACAGGGGCACAGATACGCAGTATTTT
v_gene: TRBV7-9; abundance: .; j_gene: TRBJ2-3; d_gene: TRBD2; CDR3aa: CASSLALAGSTDTQYF; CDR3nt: TGTGCCAGCAGCTTAGCTCTAGCGGGGTCCACAGATACGCAGTATTTT
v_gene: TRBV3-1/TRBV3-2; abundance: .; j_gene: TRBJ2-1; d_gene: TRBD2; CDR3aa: CASSQTTSGSSLRNEQFF; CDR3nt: TGTGCCAGCAGCCAAACTACTAGCGGGAGTAGTTTGAGGAATGAGCAGTTCTTC
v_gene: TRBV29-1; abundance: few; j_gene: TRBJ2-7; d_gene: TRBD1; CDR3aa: CSALRVGQGMYF; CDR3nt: TGCAGCGCTCTAAGGGTGGGACAGGGAATGTACTTC
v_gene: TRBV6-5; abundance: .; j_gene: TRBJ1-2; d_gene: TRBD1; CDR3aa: CASMPRGQNYGYTF; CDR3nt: TGTGCCAGCATGCCCCGGGGACAGAACTATGGCTACACCTTC
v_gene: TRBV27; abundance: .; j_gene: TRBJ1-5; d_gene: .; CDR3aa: CASSLFGGPQPQHF; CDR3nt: TGTGCCAGCAGTTTATTTGGAGGACCTCAGCCCCAGCATTTT
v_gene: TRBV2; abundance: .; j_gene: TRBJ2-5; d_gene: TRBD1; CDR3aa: CASSESQGADETQYF; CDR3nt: TGTGCCAGCAGTGAATCGCAGGGGGCCGATGAGACCCAGTACTTC
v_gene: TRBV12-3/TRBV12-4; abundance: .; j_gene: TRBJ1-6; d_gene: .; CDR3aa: CASSRQVRSPLHF; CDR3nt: TGTGCCAGCAGCAGACAGGTTCGTTCACCCCTCCACTTT
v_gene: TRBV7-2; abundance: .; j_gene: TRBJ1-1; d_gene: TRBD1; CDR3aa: CASSWDRGREAFF; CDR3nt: TGTGCCAGCAGCTGGGACAGGGGCAGGGAAGCTTTCTTT
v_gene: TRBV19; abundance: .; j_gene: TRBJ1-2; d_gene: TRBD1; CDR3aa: CATLRTGWDGYTF; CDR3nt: TGTGCCACCCTGAGGACAGGGTGGGACGGCTACACCTTC
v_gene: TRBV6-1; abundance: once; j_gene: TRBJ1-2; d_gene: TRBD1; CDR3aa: CASSEAWTGDYGYTF; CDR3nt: TGTGCCAGCAGTGAAGCCTGGACAGGGGACTATGGCTACACCTTC
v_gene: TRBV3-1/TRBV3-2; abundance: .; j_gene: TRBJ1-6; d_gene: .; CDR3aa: CASSQGPYNSPLHF; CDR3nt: TGTGCCAGCAGCCAGGGCCCCTATAATTCACCCCTCCACTTT
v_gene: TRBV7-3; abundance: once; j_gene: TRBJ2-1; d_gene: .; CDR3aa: CASSLTGGSAYNEQFF; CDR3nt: TGTGCCAGCAGCTTAACGGGGGGTAGTGCCTACAATGAGCAGTTCTTC
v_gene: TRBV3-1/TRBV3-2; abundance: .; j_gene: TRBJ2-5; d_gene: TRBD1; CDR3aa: CASSFLGTGQETQYF; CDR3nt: TGTGCCAGCAGCTTCTTGGGGACAGGGCAAGAGACCCAGTACTTC
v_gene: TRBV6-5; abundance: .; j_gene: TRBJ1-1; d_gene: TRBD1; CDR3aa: CASSRMTGNAEAFF; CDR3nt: TGTGCCAGCAGTAGAATGACAGGGAACGCTGAAGCTTTCTTT
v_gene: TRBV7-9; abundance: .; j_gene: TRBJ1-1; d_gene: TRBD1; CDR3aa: CASSSGQGGTNTEAFF; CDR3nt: TGTGCCAGCAGCTCAGGACAGGGGGGGACTAACACTGAAGCTTTCTTT
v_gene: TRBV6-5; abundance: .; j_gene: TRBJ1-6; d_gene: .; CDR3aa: CASSPNWEFGALHF; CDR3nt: TGTGCCAGCAGCCCAAATTGGGAATTCGGGGCCCTCCACTTT
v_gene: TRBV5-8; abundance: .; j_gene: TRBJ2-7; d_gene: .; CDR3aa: CASSLHGAYEQYF; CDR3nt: TGTGCCAGCAGCTTGCACGGTGCCTACGAGCAGTACTTC
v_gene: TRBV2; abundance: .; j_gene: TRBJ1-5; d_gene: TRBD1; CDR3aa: CASSGQGADQPQHF; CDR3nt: TGTGCCAGCAGTGGACAGGGGGCAGATCAGCCCCAGCATTTT
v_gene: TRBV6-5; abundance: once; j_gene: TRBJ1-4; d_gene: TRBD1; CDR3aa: CASSYSGQVEKLFF; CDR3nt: TGTGCCAGCAGTTACTCGGGACAGGTTGAAAAACTGTTTTTT